These 28 T cell receptor beta chains came from one sample sequenced in a study of cytomegalovirus exposure and HLA in healthy donors. Libraries were prepared by immunoSEQ multiplex PCR; TCRdb keeps only in-frame clonotypes and omits some of them. The sample has 330,000 or so clones; 86% are singletons. Specimen: PBMCs. The source of these receptors is a woman aged 18-29 years in good health and CMV-seronegative.

A note on this clone: Other nucleotide sequences in the sample specify the same CDR3. V usage is TRBV11-2 and J usage is TRBJ2-1; TRBD2 matches at 10 bases. The J segment lost 3 bases and the V segment lost 5 bases, leaving 4 bases of the junction unmatched. Germline CDR1 is SGHAT and CDR2 is FQNNGV. CDR3 length: 15 amino acids. CDR3 amino acids: CASSPGLAVYNEQFF. The CDR3 coding sequence is TGTGCCAGCAGCCCCGGACTAGCGGTCTACAATGAGCAGTTCTTC.

The rearrangement joins TRBV7-8 to TRBJ1-5; a weak D match, TRBD1 (6 bases). CDR3 size: 15 residues. Germline-derived CDR1 and CDR2 are SGHVS and FQNEAQ. Trimming cost V 7 bases and J 4 bases, with 17 bases left between them. This chain's CDR3 is CASTPGRGENQPQHF. In nucleotides, the CDR3 is TGTGCCAGCACCCCCGGCAGGGGCGAAAATCAGCCCCAGCATTTT.

Points on this clone: In the same sample, other DNA sequences code for this CDR3. The chain combines TRBV5-1 with TRBJ2-3, with TRBD1 identical over 10 bases. Trimming cost V 3 bases and J 4 bases; bases outside gene matches: 2. Germline V gives CDR1 SGHRS, CDR2 YFSETQ. The CDR3 has 14 amino acids. The CDR3 sequence is CASSSGTGADTQYF. DNA for the CDR3: TGCGCCAGCAGCTCGGGGACAGGGGCAGATACGCAGTATTTT. Supplemented by reference TRBV5-1 and TRBJ2-3, the full variable domain reads KAGVTQTPRYLIKTRGQQVTLSCSPISGHRSVSWYQQTPGQGLQFLFEYFSETQRNKGNFPGRFSGRQFSNSRSEMNVSTLELGDSALYLCASSSGTGADTQYFGPGTRLTVL.

The rearrangement links TRBV4-3 to TRBJ1-2; 8 nucleotides agree with TRBD1. V lost 3 bases and J lost 5; bases outside the gene matches: 5. The CDR3 loop spans 14 amino acids. CDR1 is LGHNA, CDR2 YSLEER, per germline. The CDR3 loop reads CASSHAGTGYGYTF. The CDR3 DNA is TGCGCCAGCAGCCACGCCGGGACAGGTTATGGCTACACCTTC.

The gene calls are TRBV27 and TRBJ2-7; 9 bases are shared with TRBD1. In germline, CDR1 is MNHEY, CDR2 SMNVEV (reference sequence). The ends lost 5 bases at V and 1 base at J; junction bases unmatched: 24. This CDR3 is built from 21 residues. As DNA, the CDR3 is TGTGCCAGCAGTCCAACCCCCAAGGACAGGGGCTTCAGAAATTTTTCCTACGAGCAGTACTTC. This translates into CASSPTPKDRGFRNFSYEQYF.

This chain links TRBV4-2 with TRBJ1-4; 9 nucleotides agree with TRBD1. This CDR3 region has 17 residues. V shed 4 bases and J 4 bases; nucleotides not matched to a gene: 10. Per germline, CDR1 LGHNA and CDR2 YNFKEQ. Here the CDR3 DNA reads TGTGCCAGCAGCCCTCTGGGACAGGGCAGAGGTAATGAAAAACTGTTTTTT. This sequence encodes CASSPLGQGRGNEKLFF.

This chain joins TRBV10-2 and TRBJ2-2, with a weak D call TRBD1 (5 bases). CDR1 and CDR2 (germline): WSHSY, SAAADI. The ends were cut back, 9 bases at V and 4 bases at J, with 18 bases in the middle. The CDR3 totals 15 residues. The DNA of the CDR3 is TGCGCCAGTAGAGCCGCCTCGCAGGGCACCGGGGAGCTGTTTTTT. It translates to CASRAASQGTGELFF.

The chain employs TRBV19 and TRBJ1-2, with D unclear. This CDR3 spans 14 amino acids. The V and J ends lost 3 bases and 1 base respectively, with 9 bases between them. The germline CDR1 and CDR2 sequences are LNHDA and SQIVND (reference sequence). The CDR3 protein is CASSIGGDNYGYTF. CDR3 bases: TGTGCCAGTAGTATTGGAGGAGATAACTATGGCTACACCTTC.

This clone was picked up a small number of times. V gene TRBV9 combines with J gene TRBJ1-4; 9 bases are shared with TRBD1. The trim removed 1 base at V and 6 bases at J, leaving 4 bases unmatched. CDR3 length: 15 residues. CDR1 SGDLS and CDR2 YYNGEE come from the germline V gene. This chain's CDR3 is CASSVSGTGYEKLFF. The CDR3 region has the DNA TGTGCCAGCAGCGTATCAGGGACAGGGTATGAAAAACTGTTTTTT.

Many counts were recorded for this clone. This rearrangement joins TRBV7-3 to TRBJ1-1; no clear D gene. Germline V lookup: CDR1 SGHTA, CDR2 FQGTGA. The CDR3 is made up of 14 amino acids. The germline V and J ends were trimmed by 5 bases and 0 bases, with 10 bases remaining between them. CDR3 amino acids: CASSVSNLNTEAFF. The DNA of the CDR3 is TGTGCCAGCAGCGTATCTAATTTGAACACTGAAGCTTTCTTT.

The chain couples TRBV7-9 to TRBJ2-7; TRBD2 is a possible D gene (5 bases). From germline, CDR1 is SEHNR and CDR2 FQNEAQ (reference sequence). V lost 4 bases and J lost 6, with 13 bases in between. The length of the CDR3 is 13 residues. In DNA form, the CDR3 reads TGTGCCAGCAGCTCCCGGGATCGGGGCGAGCAGTACTTC. It yields the protein CASSSRDRGEQYF. The full variable domain, in which reference TRBV7-9 and TRBJ2-7 provide the parts outside the CDR3, is DTGVSQNPRHKITKRGQNVTFRCDPISEHNRLYWYRQTLGQGPEFLTYFQNEAQLEKSRLLSDRFSAERPKGSFSTLEIQRTEQGDSAMYLCASSSRDRGEQYFGPGTRLTVT.

The gene calls are TRBV5-4 and TRBJ2-1; 9 bases align to TRBD1. Germline V CDR1 and CDR2: SGHNT, YYREEE (reference sequence). The V gene end was trimmed by 1 base and the J gene end by 8 bases; junction bases not matched to a gene: 7. The CDR3 contains 15 residues. CDR3 DNA: TGTGCCAGCAGCTTGTTGGGACAGGGTTTCGATGAGCAGTTCTTC. Translation: CASSLLGQGFDEQFF.

J is TRBJ2-7 and V is TRBV7-2, with 8 bases fitting TRBD2. The length of the CDR3 is 14 residues. J gave up 3 bases and V 4 bases, and 5 bases lay outside the gene matches. The germline V gene has CDR1 SGHTA and CDR2 FQGNSA. The CDR3 is CASSSLAGLYEQYF. The CDR3 DNA reads TGTGCCAGCAGCTCGCTAGCGGGCCTCTACGAGCAGTACTTC.

The gene calls are TRBV27 and TRBJ2-5; TRBD2 agrees at 11 bases. Germline-derived CDR1 and CDR2 are MNHEY and SMNVEV (reference sequence). The CDR3 consists of 15 residues. With V trimmed by 7 bases and J by 2 bases, 6 bases remained unmatched. As DNA, the CDR3 is TGTGCCAGCATGGGGTGGACTAGCGGGCAAGAGACCCAGTACTTC. This gives the protein CASMGWTSGQETQYF.

The gene calls are TRBV19 and TRBJ2-1, with D uncertain. Trimming shortened V by 1 base and J by 12 bases, and 13 bases separated the two germline ends. This CDR3 comprises 13 residues. The germline gives CDR1 LNHDA, CDR2 SQIVND (reference sequence). In DNA, the CDR3 is TGTGCCAGTAGTATAGGTCTCGACCGGGTGCAGTTCTTC. This translates into CASSIGLDRVQFF.

The genes are TRBV13 and TRBJ2-3; 11 nucleotides align to TRBD2. In germline, CDR1 is PRHDT, CDR2 FYEKMQ (reference sequence). CDR3 size: 17 residues. Unmatched junction bases numbered 6, after V lost 4 bases and J lost 0 bases. The CDR3 bases are TGTGCCAGCAGCTCCCGACTAGCGGGGAAAAGCACAGATACGCAGTATTTT. It specifies CASSSRLAGKSTDTQYF.

The genes are TRBV9 and TRBJ2-1; the D gene is possibly TRBD2 (6 bases). CDR3 size: 16 residues. Trimming pared 2 bases from V and 7 bases from J, leaving 19 bases between. Germline CDR1 and CDR2: SGDLS and YYNGEE. The CDR3: CASSVLAPIEGNEQFF. DNA for the CDR3: TGTGCCAGCAGCGTGCTAGCGCCCATCGAGGGTAATGAGCAGTTCTTC.

The chain links TRBV6-5 to TRBJ2-7, with 15 bases fitting TRBD2. The CDR3 is made up of 16 amino acids. In germline, CDR1 is MNHEY, CDR2 SVGAGI. V dropped 4 bases and J dropped 5; count of bases not matched to a gene: 6. The CDR3 nucleotides are TGTGCCAGCAGTTTCACGGGACTAGCGGGAGGTCACGAGCAGTACTTC. Residues: CASSFTGLAGGHEQYF.

The rearrangement links TRBV9 to TRBJ2-1, with 12 bases identical to TRBD2. V dropped 4 bases and J dropped 7; count of bases not matched to a gene: 9. The CDR3 totals 16 residues. Germline assignment: CDR1 SGDLS and CDR2 YYNGEE. CDR3 protein: CASSPGASGRGNEQFF. In DNA form, the CDR3 reads TGTGCCAGCAGCCCGGGGGCTAGCGGGAGGGGGAATGAGCAGTTCTTC.

The chain joins TRBV11-3 to TRBJ2-1, with D maybe TRBD2 (5 bases). The germline V and J ends were trimmed by 4 bases and 0 bases, with 13 bases remaining between them. Germline V lookup: CDR1 SGHNT, CDR2 YENEEA. This CDR3 region has 16 residues. In nucleotides, the CDR3 is TGTGCCAGCAGCTCGGTGCGGGTGGGCTCCTACAATGAGCAGTTCTTC. Its translation is CASSSVRVGSYNEQFF.

The chain couples TRBV4-1 to TRBJ2-7; perhaps TRBD2 as D (7 bases). The CDR3 runs to 15 residues. Germline assignment: CDR1 MGHRA and CDR2 YSYEKL. Trimming removed 1 base at V and 5 bases at J, with 15 bases between. CDR3 protein: CASSQGGRENHEQYF. The CDR3 nucleotides are TGCGCCAGCAGCCAAGGGGGGCGGGAGAACCACGAGCAGTACTTC.

The chain links TRBV18 to TRBJ2-5; perhaps TRBD1 as D (5 bases). The CDR3 consists of 14 residues. Trimming took off 1 base at V and 0 bases at J, with 6 bases between the two ends. Germline CDR1 is KGHSH and CDR2 is LQKENI. The CDR3 here is CASSPQQDQETQYF. The CDR3 DNA is TGTGCCAGCTCACCACAACAGGACCAAGAGACCCAGTACTTC.

This clone came up once. The chain joins TRBV5-1 to TRBJ2-7, with TRBD2 matching over 11 bases. Germline values: CDR1 SGHRS, CDR2 YFSETQ. CDR3 length: 15 amino acids. Trimming removed 4 bases from V and 0 bases from J; junction bases left unmatched: 3. CDR3 sequence: CASSLLAGDSYEQYF. The CDR3 nucleotides are TGCGCCAGCAGCCTACTAGCGGGGGACTCCTACGAGCAGTACTTC.

The chain links TRBV6-6 to TRBJ2-1; 8 positions agree with TRBD2. CDR1 is MNHNY and CDR2 is SVGAGI in the germline V gene (reference sequence). With 0 bases clipped from V and 5 bases from J, the junction kept 6 bases outside the gene matches. This CDR3 spans 16 amino acids. The CDR3 DNA reads TGTGCCAGCAGTTACTCGGCTAGCGGGCGGAACAATGAGCAGTTCTTC. Translated, it gives CASSYSASGRNNEQFF.

Only a few counts were recorded for this clone. CDR3 sequence reads: CASSQGSDTYEQYF. The CDR3 coding sequence is TGCGCCAGCAGCCAAGGTTCGGACACCTACGAGCAGTACTTC. The chain combines TRBV4-3 with TRBJ2-7, with a possible D match to TRBD1 (5 bases). Trimming pared 1 base from V and 2 bases from J, leaving 9 bases between. In germline, CDR1 is LGHNA, CDR2 YSLEER. This CDR3 region has 14 residues.

The gene calls are TRBV28 and TRBJ1-5; 7 bases are shared with TRBD1. The CDR3 runs to 14 residues. Germline loops: CDR1 MDHEN, CDR2 SYDVKM. Germline trimming cut 7 bases from V and 4 bases from J; bases unmatched to any gene: 7. Here the CDR3 DNA reads TGTGCCAGCAAACGGACAGGAACAAATCAGCCCCAGCATTTT. The encoded protein is CASKRTGTNQPQHF.

The chain is built from TRBV6-1 and TRBJ1-2; TRBD1 matches at 10 bases. The CDR3 sequence is 15 residues long. CDR1 and CDR2 from the germline V gene are MNHNS and SASEGT. V shed 0 bases, J shed 5 bases, and the junction held 3 bases outside the gene matches. DNA of the CDR3: TGTGCCAGCAGTGAAGCTCCGGGACAGGGGTATGGCTACACCTTC. This gives the protein CASSEAPGQGYGYTF.

The CDR3 sequence is CASSSPDRPYEQYF. The CDR3 DNA reads as TGCGCCAGCAGCTCCCCCGACAGACCGTACGAGCAGTACTTC. The rearrangement links TRBV5-1 to TRBJ2-7; D perhaps matches TRBD1 (5 bases). CDR3 length: 14 amino acids. Germline V gene data show CDR1 as SGHRS and CDR2 as YFSETQ. Trimming removed 3 bases at V and 4 bases at J, with 14 bases between.